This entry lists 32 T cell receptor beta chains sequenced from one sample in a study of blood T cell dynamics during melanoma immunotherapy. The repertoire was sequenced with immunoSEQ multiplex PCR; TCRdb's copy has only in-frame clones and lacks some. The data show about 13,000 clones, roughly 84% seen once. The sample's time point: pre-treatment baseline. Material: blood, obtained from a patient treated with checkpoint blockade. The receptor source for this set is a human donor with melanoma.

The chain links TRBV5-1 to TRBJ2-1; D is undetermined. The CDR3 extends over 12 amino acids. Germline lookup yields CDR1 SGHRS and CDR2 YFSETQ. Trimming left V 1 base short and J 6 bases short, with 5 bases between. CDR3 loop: CASSLPPNEQFF. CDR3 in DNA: TGCGCCAGCAGCTTGCCCCCCAATGAGCAGTTCTTC.

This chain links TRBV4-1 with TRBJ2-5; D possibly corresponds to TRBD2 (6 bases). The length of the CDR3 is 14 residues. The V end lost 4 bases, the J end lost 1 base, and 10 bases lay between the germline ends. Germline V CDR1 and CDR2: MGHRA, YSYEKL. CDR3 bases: TGCGCCAGCAGCCGATTAGCGGCCCAAGAGACCCAGTACTTC. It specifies CASSRLAAQETQYF.

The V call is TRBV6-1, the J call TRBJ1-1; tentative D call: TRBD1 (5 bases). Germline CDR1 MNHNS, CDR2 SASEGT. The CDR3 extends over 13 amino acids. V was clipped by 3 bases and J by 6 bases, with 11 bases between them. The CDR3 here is CASSDGQGAEAFF. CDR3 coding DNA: TGTGCCAGCAGTGATGGCCAAGGGGCTGAAGCTTTCTTT.

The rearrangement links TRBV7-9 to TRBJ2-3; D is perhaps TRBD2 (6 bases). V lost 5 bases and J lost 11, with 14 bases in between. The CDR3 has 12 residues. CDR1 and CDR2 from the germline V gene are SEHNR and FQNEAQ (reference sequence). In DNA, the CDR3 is TGTGCCAGCAGCCCGGCTCCGGGACTGCAGTATTTT. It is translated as CASSPAPGLQYF.

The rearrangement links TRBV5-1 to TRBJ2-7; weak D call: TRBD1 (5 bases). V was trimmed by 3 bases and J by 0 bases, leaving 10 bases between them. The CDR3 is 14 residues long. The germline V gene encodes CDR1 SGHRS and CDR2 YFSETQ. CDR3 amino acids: CASSSDSFSYEQYF. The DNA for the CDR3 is TGCGCCAGCAGCTCCGACAGCTTCTCCTACGAGCAGTACTTC.

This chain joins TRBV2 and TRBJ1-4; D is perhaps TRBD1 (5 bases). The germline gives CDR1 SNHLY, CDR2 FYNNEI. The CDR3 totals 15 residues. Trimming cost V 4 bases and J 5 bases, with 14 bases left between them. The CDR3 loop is CASSVEGHANEKLFF. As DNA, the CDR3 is TGTGCCAGCAGTGTTGAAGGACACGCAAATGAAAAACTGTTTTTT.

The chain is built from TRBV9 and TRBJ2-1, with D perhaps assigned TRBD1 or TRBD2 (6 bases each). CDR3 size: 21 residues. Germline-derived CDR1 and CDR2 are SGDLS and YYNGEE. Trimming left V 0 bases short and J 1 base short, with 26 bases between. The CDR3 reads CASSVEGGGPPGIGSYNEQFF. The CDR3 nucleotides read TGTGCCAGCAGCGTAGAGGGGGGCGGGCCCCCTGGAATTGGGTCCTACAATGAGCAGTTCTTC.

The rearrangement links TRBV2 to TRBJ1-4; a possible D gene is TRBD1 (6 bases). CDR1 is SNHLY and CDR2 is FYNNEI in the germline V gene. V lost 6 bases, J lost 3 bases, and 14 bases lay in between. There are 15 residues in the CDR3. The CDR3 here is CASRYRARSNEKLFF. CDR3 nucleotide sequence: TGTGCCAGCAGATACAGGGCGAGGTCTAATGAAAAACTGTTTTTT.

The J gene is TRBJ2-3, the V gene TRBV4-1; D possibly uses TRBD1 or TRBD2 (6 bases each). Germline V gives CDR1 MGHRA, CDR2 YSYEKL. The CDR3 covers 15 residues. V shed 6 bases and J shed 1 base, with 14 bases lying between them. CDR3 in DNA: TGCGCCAGCAGGCACAGGGCTAGCGGCACAGATACGCAGTATTTT. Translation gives CASRHRASGTDTQYF.

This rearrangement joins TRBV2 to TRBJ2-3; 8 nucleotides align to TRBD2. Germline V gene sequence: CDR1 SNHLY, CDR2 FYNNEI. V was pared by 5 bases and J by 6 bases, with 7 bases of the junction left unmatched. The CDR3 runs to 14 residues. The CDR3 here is CASSHSGAPDTQYF. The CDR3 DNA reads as TGTGCCAGCAGTCATAGCGGGGCCCCGGATACGCAGTATTTT.

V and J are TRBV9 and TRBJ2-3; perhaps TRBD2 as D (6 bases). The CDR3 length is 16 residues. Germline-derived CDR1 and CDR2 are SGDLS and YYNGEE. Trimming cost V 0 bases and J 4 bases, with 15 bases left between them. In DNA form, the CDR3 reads TGTGCCAGCAGCGTAGATGCGGGACCCCGGCCAGATACGCAGTATTTT. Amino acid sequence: CASSVDAGPRPDTQYF.

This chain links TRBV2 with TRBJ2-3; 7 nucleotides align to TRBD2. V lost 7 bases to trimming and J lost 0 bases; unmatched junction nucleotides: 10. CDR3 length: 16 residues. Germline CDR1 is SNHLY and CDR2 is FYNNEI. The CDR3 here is CASTRGWGGSTDTQYF. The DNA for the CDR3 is TGTGCCAGCACCCGGGGGTGGGGGGGTAGCACAGATACGCAGTATTTT.

CDR3 sequence: CASSNRDWGGGNIQYF. Written as DNA, the CDR3 is TGTGCCAGCAGTAACCGGGACTGGGGCGGGGGAAACATTCAGTACTTC. This rearrangement joins TRBV2 to TRBJ2-4, with 7 positions matching TRBD2. After removal of 5 bases from V and 6 bases from J, the junction contained 13 bases not matched to a gene. The CDR3 runs 16 residues. From germline, CDR1 is SNHLY and CDR2 FYNNEI.

In DNA form, the CDR3 reads TGTGCCAGCAGCGTAGGTTCTAGCGGATACAATGAGCAGTTCTTC. Translated: CASSVGSSGYNEQFF. This chain joins TRBV9 and TRBJ2-1, with 7 bases identical to TRBD2. Trimming cost V 0 bases and J 4 bases; bases outside gene matches: 4. The CDR3 sequence is 15 residues long. Germline CDR1 is SGDLS and CDR2 is YYNGEE. The entire variable domain, with the rest obtained from reference TRBV9 and TRBJ2-1, is as follows: DSGVTQTPKHLITATGQRVTLRCSPRSGDLSVYWYQQSLDQGLQFLIQYYNGEERAKGNILERFSAQQFPDLHSELNLSSLELGDSALYFCASSVGSSGYNEQFFGPGTRLTVL.

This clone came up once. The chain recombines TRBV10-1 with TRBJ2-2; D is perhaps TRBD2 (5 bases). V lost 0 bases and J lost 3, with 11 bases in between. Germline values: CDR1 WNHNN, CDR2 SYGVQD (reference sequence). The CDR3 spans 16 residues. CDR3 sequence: CASSESTGTDTGELFF. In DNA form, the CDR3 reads TGCGCCAGCAGTGAGTCAACGGGAACGGACACCGGGGAGCTGTTTTTT.

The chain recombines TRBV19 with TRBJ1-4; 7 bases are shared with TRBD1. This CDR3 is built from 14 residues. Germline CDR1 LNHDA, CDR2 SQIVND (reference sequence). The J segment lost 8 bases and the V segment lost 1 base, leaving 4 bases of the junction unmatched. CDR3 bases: TGTGCCAGTAGTATAGGGACAGGACCCGAAAAACTGTTTTTT. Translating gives CASSIGTGPEKLFF.

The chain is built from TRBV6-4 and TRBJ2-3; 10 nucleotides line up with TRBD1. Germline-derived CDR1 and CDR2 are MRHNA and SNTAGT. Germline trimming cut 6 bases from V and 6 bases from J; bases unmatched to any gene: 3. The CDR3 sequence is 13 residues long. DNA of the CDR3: TGTGCCAGCAGCGAGGACAGGGGGGATACGCAGTATTTT. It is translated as CASSEDRGDTQYF.

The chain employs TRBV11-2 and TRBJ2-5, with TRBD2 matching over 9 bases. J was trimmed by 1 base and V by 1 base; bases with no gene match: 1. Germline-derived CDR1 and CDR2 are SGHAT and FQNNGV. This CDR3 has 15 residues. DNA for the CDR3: TGTGCCAGCAGCTTAGGCGGGGGGGGCCAAGAGACCCAGTACTTC. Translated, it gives CASSLGGGGQETQYF. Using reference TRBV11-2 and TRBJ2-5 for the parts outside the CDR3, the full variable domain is EAGVAQSPRYKIIEKRQSVAFWCNPISGHATLYWYQQILGQGPKLLIQFQNNGVVDDSQLPKDRFSAERLKGVDSTLKIQPAKLEDSAVYLCASSLGGGGQETQYFGPGTRLLVL.

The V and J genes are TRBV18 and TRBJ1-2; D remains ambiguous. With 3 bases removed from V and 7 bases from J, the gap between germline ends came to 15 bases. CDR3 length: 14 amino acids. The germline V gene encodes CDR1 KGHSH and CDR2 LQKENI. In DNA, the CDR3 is TGTGCCAGCTCACCTCCGGGTTCAGTAGGTGGCTACACCTTC. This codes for CASSPPGSVGGYTF.

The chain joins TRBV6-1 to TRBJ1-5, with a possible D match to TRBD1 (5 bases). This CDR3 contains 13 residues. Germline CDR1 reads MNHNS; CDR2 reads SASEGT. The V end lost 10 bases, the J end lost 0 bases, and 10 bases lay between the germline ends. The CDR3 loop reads CATRGDSNQPQHF. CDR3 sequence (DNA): TGTGCCACCCGGGGGGATAGCAATCAGCCCCAGCATTTT.

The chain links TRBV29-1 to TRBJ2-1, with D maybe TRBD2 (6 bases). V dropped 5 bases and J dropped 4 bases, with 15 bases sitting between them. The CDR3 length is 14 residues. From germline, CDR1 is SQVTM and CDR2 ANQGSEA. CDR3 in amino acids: CSVRFTGAYNEQFF. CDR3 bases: TGCAGCGTTAGGTTTACGGGAGCATACAATGAGCAGTTCTTC.

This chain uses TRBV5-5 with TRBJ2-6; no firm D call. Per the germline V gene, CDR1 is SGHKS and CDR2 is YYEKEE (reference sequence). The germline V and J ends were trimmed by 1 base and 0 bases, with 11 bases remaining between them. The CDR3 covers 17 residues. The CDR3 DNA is TGTGCCAGCAGCTTGCCCCGGACGGCCTCTGGGGCCAACGTCCTGACTTTC. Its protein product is CASSLPRTASGANVLTF.

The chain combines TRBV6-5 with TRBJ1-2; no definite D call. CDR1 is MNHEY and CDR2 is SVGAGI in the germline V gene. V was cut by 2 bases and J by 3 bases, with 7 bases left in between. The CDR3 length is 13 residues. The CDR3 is CASSYGGDYGYTF. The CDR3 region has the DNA TGTGCCAGCAGTTACGGCGGAGACTATGGCTACACCTTC.

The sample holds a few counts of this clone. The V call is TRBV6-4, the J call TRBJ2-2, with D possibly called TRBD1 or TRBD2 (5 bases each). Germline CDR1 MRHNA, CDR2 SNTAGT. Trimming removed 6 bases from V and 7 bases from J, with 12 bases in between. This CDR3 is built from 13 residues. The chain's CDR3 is CASSEGPNGELFF. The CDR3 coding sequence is TGTGCCAGCAGCGAGGGGCCTAACGGGGAGCTGTTTTTT.

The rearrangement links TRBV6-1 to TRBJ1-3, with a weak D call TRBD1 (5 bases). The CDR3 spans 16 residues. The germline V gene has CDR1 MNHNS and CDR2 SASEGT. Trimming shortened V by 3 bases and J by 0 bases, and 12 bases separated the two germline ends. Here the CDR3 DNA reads TGTGCCAGCAGTGATTGGGGGGGTAACTCTGGAAACACCATATATTTT. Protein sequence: CASSDWGGNSGNTIYF.

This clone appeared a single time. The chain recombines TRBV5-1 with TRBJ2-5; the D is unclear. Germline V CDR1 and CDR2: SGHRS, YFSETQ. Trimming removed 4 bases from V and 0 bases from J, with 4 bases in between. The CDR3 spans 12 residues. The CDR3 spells CASSGDQETQYF. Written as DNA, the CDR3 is TGCGCCAGCAGCGGGGACCAAGAGACCCAGTACTTC.

The CDR3 DNA reads as TGTGCCAGCACCTCCCAGGGTTCCGGGGAGCTGTTTTTT. As protein: CASTSQGSGELFF. The V call is TRBV7-9, the J call TRBJ2-2, with D perhaps matching TRBD1 (5 bases). V dropped 7 bases and J dropped 6 bases, with 12 bases sitting between them. Germline CDR1 is SEHNR and CDR2 is FQNEAQ (reference sequence). The CDR3 spans 13 residues.

The CDR3 region is CASSGGLKDTEAFF. CDR3 DNA sequence: TGTGCCAGCTCAGGGGGGCTGAAGGACACTGAAGCTTTCTTT. The chain links TRBV18 to TRBJ1-1, with D tentatively TRBD1 (6 bases). V was shortened by 5 bases and J by 3 bases, with 13 bases between the two germline ends. Looked up from germline, CDR1 is KGHSH and CDR2 is LQKENI. The CDR3 totals 14 residues.

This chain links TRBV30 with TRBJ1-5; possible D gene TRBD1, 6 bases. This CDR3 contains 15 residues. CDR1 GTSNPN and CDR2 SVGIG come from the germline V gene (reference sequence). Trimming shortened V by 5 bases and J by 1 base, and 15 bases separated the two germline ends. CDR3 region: CAWGLQGMSNQPQHF. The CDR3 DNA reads TGTGCCTGGGGGCTTCAGGGGATGAGCAATCAGCCCCAGCATTTT.

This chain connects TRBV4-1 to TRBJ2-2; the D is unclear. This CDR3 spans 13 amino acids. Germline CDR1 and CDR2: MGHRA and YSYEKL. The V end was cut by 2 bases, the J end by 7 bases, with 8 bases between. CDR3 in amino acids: CASSQTFVGELFF. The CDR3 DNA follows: TGCGCCAGCAGCCAAACTTTCGTCGGGGAGCTGTTTTTT.

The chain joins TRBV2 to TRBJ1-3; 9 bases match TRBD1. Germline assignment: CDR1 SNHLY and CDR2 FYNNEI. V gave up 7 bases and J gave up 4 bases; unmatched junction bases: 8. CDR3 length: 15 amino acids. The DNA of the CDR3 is TGTGCCAGCATCCTACAGGGGGCCATCGGAAACACCATATATTTT. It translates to CASILQGAIGNTIYF.

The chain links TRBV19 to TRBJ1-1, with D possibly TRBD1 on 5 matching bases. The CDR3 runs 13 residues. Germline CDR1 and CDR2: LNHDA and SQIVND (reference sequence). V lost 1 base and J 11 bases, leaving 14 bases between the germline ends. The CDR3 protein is CASSIGLWGWAFF. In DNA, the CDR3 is TGTGCCAGTAGTATAGGTTTGTGGGGGTGGGCTTTCTTT. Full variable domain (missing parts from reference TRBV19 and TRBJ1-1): DGGITQSPKYLFRKEGQNVTLSCEQNLNHDAMYWYRQDPGQGLRLIYYSQIVNDFQKGDIAEGYSVSREKKESFPLTVTSAQKNPTAFYLCASSIGLWGWAFFGQGTRLTVV.